This TCR beta chain was retrieved from a study of beta chain features in type 1 diabetes. For the study at large: Roughly 110,000,000 sorted cells were examined across all samples.

The sequenced template was cDNA made from the entire isolated RNA. Naive, central memory and regulatory T cell samples yielded approximately 3.3 million reads on average. Repertoires were generated with immunoSEQ multiplex PCR, while TCRdb's copy carries only in-frame clones and drops some. Of 300,000 to 350,000 clones in the sample, approximately 8% were seen once. Points from the study as a whole: The naive, central memory and Treg TCRB repertoires of patients appeared to be more similar to one another than those of healthy donors.

In all sorted populations, purity surpassed 95%. This clone was seen repeatedly, ten times or more. Its antigen is still unknown. Trimming cost V 0 bases and J 1 base, with 14 bases left between them. Germline CDR1 reads LGHNA; CDR2 reads YSLEER. The CDR3 is 17 residues long. The chain recombines TRBV4-3 with TRBJ2-3, with D possibly being TRBD2 (6 bases). The TCR was taken from a woman younger than 30 in good health. The material sequenced was central memory CD4+ T cells from blood. The CDR3 sequence is CASSQDLAASGTDTQYF. The CDR3 region has the DNA TGCGCCAGCAGCCAAGACCTGGCGGCTAGCGGCACAGATACGCAGTATTTT.